This T cell receptor beta chain comes out of a study of T cell changes during pregnancy in multiple sclerosis. Assay used: immunoSEQ multiplex PCR; TCRdb lists only in-frame clones, some missing. The sample shows about 92,000 clones, 92% of them seen only once. This CDR3 contains 14 residues. Germline values: CDR1 MRHNA, CDR2 SNTAGT. V was pared by 3 bases and J by 4 bases, with 10 bases between. The rearrangement uses TRBV6-4 and TRBJ1-5; weak D call: TRBD1 (6 bases). The receptor was derived from a female donor with multiple sclerosis, enrolled in a pregnancy study. The material sequenced was peripheral blood, taken in the first trimester of pregnancy. The CDR3 region has the DNA TGTGCCAGCAGTGAGGGAGGGGGGAATCAGCCCCAGCATTTT. The encoded protein is CASSEGGGNQPQHF.